The present entry profiles one TCR beta chain with its context. Germline V gene lookup returns CDR1 SEHNR and CDR2 FQNEAQ (reference sequence). The CDR3 runs to 15 residues. Trimming shortened V by 3 bases and J by 2 bases, and 13 bases separated the two germline ends. The sample is drawn from a study of blood T cell repertoires in COVID-19. Study background: Italy, Spain and the United States were the sources of the convalescent and acute COVID-19 samples. PBMCs, B-cell-depleted T cells, or T cells were the source of the cDNA or gDNA that made up the material.

Per the study methods: Estimates of nucleated cell counts were drawn from the amplification of reference gene primers. Data came from immunoSEQ multiplex PCR; TCRdb stores just in-frame clones and leaves some out. The DNA was the basis for D and trimming; V, J and clone size are from that table. The sample carries around 130,000 clones, 70% to 90% recorded once. J is TRBJ1-2 and V is TRBV7-9; D is perhaps TRBD1 (6 bases). The sample taken for sequencing was peripheral blood. The clonotype comes from a man between 50 and 59 years old with acute or convalescent COVID-19. The CDR3 region is CASSFQEGGNYGYTF. The CDR3 DNA reads TGTGCCAGCAGCTTTCAGGAGGGGGGGAACTATGGCTACACCTTC.